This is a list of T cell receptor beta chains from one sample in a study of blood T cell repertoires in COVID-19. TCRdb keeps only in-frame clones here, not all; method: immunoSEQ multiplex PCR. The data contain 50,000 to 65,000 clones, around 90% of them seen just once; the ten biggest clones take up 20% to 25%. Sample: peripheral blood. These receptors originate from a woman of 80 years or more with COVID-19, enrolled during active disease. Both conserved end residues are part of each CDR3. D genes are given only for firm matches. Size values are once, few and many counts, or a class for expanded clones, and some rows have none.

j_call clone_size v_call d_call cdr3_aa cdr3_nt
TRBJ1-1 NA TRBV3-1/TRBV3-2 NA CASSQNAGMNTEAFF TGTGCCAGCAGCCAAAACGCCGGTATGAACACTGAAGCTTTCTTT
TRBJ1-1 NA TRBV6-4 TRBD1 CASRGTGGETEAFF TGTGCCAGCAGGGGGACAGGGGGCGAAACTGAAGCTTTCTTT
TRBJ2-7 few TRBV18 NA CASSPSGHYEQYF TGTGCCAGCTCACCCTCAGGGCACTACGAGCAGTACTTC
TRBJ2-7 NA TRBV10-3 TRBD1 CAISGTGSYEQYF TGTGCCATCAGTGGGACAGGTTCCTACGAGCAGTACTTC
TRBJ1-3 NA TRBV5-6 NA CASSLNQGTGGNTIYF TGTGCCAGCAGTCTCAACCAGGGGACGGGAGGAAACACCATATATTTT
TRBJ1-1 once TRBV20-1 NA CSASRREVGTEAFF TGCAGTGCTAGTAGGCGGGAAGTAGGGACTGAAGCTTTCTTT
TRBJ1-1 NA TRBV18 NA CASSLLPVNTEAFF TGTGCCAGCTCACTTCTTCCAGTGAACACTGAAGCTTTCTTT
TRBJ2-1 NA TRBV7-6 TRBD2 CASSPGTSETNEQFF TGTGCCAGCAGCCCCGGGACTAGCGAAACCAATGAGCAGTTCTTC
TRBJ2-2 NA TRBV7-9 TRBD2 CASSYSGGRRTGELFF TGTGCCAGCAGCTATAGCGGGGGGCGGCGCACCGGGGAGCTGTTTTTT
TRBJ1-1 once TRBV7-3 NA CASSLGGRTEAFF TGTGCCAGCAGCTTAGGAGGGAGGACTGAAGCTTTCTTT
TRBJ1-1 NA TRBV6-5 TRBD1 CASSYLHPTGQPEAFF TGTGCCAGCAGTTACTTACATCCGACGGGACAGCCCGAAGCTTTCTTT
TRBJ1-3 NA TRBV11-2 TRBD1 CASSRGQELGNTIYF TGTGCCAGCAGCCGAGGACAGGAGTTGGGAAACACCATATATTTT
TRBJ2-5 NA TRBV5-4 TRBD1 CASSLPGQGTRQETQYF TGTGCCAGCAGCCTCCCGGGACAGGGGACCCGTCAAGAGACCCAGTACTTC
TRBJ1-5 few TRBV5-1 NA CASMGPRSNQPQHF TGCGCCAGCATGGGCCCCAGGAGCAATCAGCCCCAGCATTTT
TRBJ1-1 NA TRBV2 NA CASSERHTNTEAFF TGTGCCAGCAGTGAGCGGCATACGAACACTGAAGCTTTCTTT
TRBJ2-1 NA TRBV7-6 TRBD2 CASFVSPGLAGLTYNEQFF TGTGCCAGCTTTGTGTCTCCCGGACTAGCGGGCCTAACCTACAATGAGCAGTTCTTC
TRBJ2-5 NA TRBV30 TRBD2 CAWSVSAGGGKETQYF TGTGCCTGGAGTGTTTCAGCGGGGGGCGGTAAAGAGACCCAGTACTTC
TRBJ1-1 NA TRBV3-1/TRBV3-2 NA CASSHDAGVAEAFF TGTGCCAGCAGCCACGATGCGGGAGTGGCTGAAGCTTTCTTT
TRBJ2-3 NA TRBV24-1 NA CATSDSGRSVATQYF TGTGCCACCAGTGATTCAGGTAGATCGGTCGCTACGCAGTATTTT
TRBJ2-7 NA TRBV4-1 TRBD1 CASSRSGQGSYEQYF TGCGCCAGCAGCCGGTCCGGACAGGGCTCCTACGAGCAGTACTTC
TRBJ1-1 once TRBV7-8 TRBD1 CASSPQGAEAFF TGTGCCAGCAGCCCACAGGGGGCTGAAGCTTTCTTT
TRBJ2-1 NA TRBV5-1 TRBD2 CASSLGPGLAGGPHNEQFF TGCGCCAGCAGCTTGGGTCCGGGACTAGCGGGGGGACCGCACAATGAGCAGTTCTTC
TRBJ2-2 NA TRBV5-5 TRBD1 CASSLFGVWDSGTGELFF TGTGCCAGCAGCCTATTCGGGGTGTGGGACAGCGGCACCGGGGAGCTGTTTTTT
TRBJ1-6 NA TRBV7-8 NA CASSLRGSYNSPLHF TGTGCCAGCAGCTTAAGGGGCTCCTATAATTCACCCCTCCACTTT
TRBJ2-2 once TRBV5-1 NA CASSLEQSDRTGELFF TGCGCCAGCAGCTTGGAACAATCAGACAGAACCGGGGAGCTGTTTTTT
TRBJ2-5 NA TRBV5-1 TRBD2 CASSPGTTQETQYF TGCGCCAGCAGCCCTGGGACTACCCAAGAGACCCAGTACTTC
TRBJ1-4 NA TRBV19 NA CASSKAREGEKLFF TGTGCCAGTAGTAAAGCCCGCGAGGGTGAAAAACTGTTTTTT
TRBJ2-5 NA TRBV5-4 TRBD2 CASSLWLAGAETQYF TGTGCCAGCAGCTTGTGGCTAGCGGGGGCGGAGACCCAGTACTTC
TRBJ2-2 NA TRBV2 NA CASSEVVAPGELFF TGTGCCAGCAGTGAAGTTGTGGCTCCCGGGGAGCTGTTTTTT
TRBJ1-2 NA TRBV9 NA CASSPAWTARGYGYTF TGTGCCAGCAGCCCCGCCTGGACAGCCCGGGGCTATGGCTACACCTTC
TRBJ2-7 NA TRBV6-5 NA CASRQYYEQYF TGTGCCAGCCGACAGTACTACGAGCAGTACTTC
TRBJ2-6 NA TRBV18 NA CASSRTTGAGANVLTF TGTGCCAGCTCACGTACTACAGGAGCCGGGGCCAACGTCCTGACTTTC
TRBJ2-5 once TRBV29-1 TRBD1 CSVKQGKGETQYF TGCAGCGTTAAACAGGGGAAGGGTGAGACCCAGTACTTC
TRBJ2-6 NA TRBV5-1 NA CASEAGAGANVLTF TGCGCCAGCGAGGCAGGGGCCGGGGCCAACGTCCTGACTTTC
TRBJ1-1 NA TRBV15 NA CATRGIENTEAFF TGTGCCACCAGGGGCATAGAGAACACTGAAGCTTTCTTT
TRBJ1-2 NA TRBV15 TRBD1 CATSRTGNYGYTF TGTGCCACCAGCAGGACAGGGAACTATGGCTACACCTTC
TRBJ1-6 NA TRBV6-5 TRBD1 CASSSGDRRTNSPLHF TGTGCCAGCAGTTCCGGGGACAGGCGAACTAATTCACCCCTCCACTTT